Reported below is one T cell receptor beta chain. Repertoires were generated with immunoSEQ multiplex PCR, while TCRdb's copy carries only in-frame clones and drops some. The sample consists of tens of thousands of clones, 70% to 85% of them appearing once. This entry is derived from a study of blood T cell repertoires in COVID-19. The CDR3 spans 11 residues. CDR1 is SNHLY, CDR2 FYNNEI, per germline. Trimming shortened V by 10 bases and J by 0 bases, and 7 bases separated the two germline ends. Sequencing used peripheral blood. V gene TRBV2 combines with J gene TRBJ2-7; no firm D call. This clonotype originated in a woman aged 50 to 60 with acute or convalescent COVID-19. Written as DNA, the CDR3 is TGTGCCATCTTACACTCCTACGAGCAGTACTTC. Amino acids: CAILHSYEQYF. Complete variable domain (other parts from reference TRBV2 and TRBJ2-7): EPEVTQTPSHQVTQMGQEVILRCVPISNHLYFYWYRQILGQKVEFLVSFYNNEISEKSEIFDDQFSVERPDGSNFTLKIRSTKLEDSAMYFCAILHSYEQYFGPGTRLTVT.